This T cell receptor (beta chain) was captured by sequencing in a study of shared clonotypes between healthy human individuals. Across the whole study: There were three CD4 naive, three CD4 memory, two CD8 naive and one CD8 memory plates per donor.

As processed by the authors: ImmunoSEQ yielded junction-only sequences lacking quality scores, so filtering differed. Here immunoSEQ multiplex PCR was the method, and the copy in TCRdb shows in-frame clones only, minus some. D and trimming were read from the DNA, whereas the V and J calls and clone size are those reported in that table. The data hold 950,000 to 1,300,000 clones, with roughly 70% observed a single time. Donors, healthy HIV-negative adults, lacked recent acute infections or vaccinations. On this clone: The antigen is unknown.

Germline V CDR1 and CDR2: SGHNT, YYREEE (reference sequence). The J segment lost 6 bases and the V segment lost 1 base, leaving 2 bases of the junction unmatched. This CDR3 region has 15 residues. Regarding the study as a whole: Relative to clonotypes present in all four donors, those not shared had lower generation probabilities.

The source of this sequence is a man aged 18 to 29 in good health. Sequenced sample: memory CD4+ T cells sorted from blood. Subset here: CD45RA-negative fraction. The V call is TRBV5-4, the J call TRBJ2-2, with 11 positions matching TRBD1. This CDR3 reads CASSLRDRGAGELFF. The CDR3 DNA sequence: TGTGCCAGCAGCTTGAGGGACAGGGGGGCCGGGGAGCTGTTTTTT.